Included here is one T cell receptor beta chain sequence, with context. Its antigen is as yet unknown. The germline gives CDR1 MDHEN, CDR2 SYDVKM. CDR3 length: 14 amino acids. Trimming took 5 bases from V and 2 from J, leaving 11 bases between them. The data stem from a study of cytomegalovirus exposure and HLA in healthy donors. PCR involved 60 Vbeta and 13 Jbeta primers. Libraries were prepared by immunoSEQ multiplex PCR; TCRdb keeps only in-frame clonotypes and omits some of them. The repertoire table contains fewer than 100,000 clones. Findings of the study overall: A classifier reportedly called cytomegalovirus status with high sensitivity and specificity. Researchers catalogued roughly 150 TCR beta chains as cytomegalovirus-associated.

The sequencing sample was made of PBMCs. V usage is TRBV28 and J usage is TRBJ2-3; D possibly corresponds to TRBD1 (6 bases). The receptor was isolated from a man in his fifties in good health and CMV-seronegative. In nucleotides, the CDR3 is TGTGCCAGCAGTCAAGGACAGTTCACAGATACGCAGTATTTT. Its protein product is CASSQGQFTDTQYF. Full variable domain (missing parts from reference TRBV28 and TRBJ2-3): DVKVTQSSRYLVKRTGEKVFLECVQDMDHENMFWYRQDPGLGLRLIYFSYDVKMKEKGDIPEGYSVSREKKERFSLILESASTNQTSMYLCASSQGQFTDTQYFGPGTRLTVL.